The subject of this entry is one TCR beta chain. Trimming took 6 bases from V and 4 from J; bases not matched to a gene: 4. Germline V gives CDR1 SNHLY, CDR2 FYNNEI. This CDR3 is 13 amino acids long. This sample is part of a study of blood T cell repertoires in COVID-19. Overall study context: The samples span acute and convalescent COVID-19 from the United States, Italy and Spain. The analysed material was cDNA or gDNA that came from T cells, B-cell-depleted T cells, or PBMCs.

Original analysis: Counts of nucleated cells, estimated from reference gene primer amplification, were obtained. Profiling relied on immunoSEQ multiplex PCR, and the TCRdb table lists in-frame clones only, not all of them. V and J calls and clone size are copied from that table; D and trimming were computed from the DNA. The profile shows around 140,000 clones, 80% to 90% of them singletons. This receptor was identified in an elderly man with acute or convalescent COVID-19. Specimen: peripheral blood. V is TRBV2 and J is TRBJ2-3, with 7 bases identical to TRBD2. The CDR3 reads CASSGLVPDTQYF. The CDR3 DNA is TGTGCCAGCAGCGGACTAGTCCCAGATACGCAGTATTTT.